The 20 T cell receptor beta chains presented below share a single source sample, sequenced in a study of T cell clones after liver transplantation. Profiled with immunoSEQ multiplex PCR; TCRdb holds only in-frame clones, not every one. The data hold roughly 100,000 clones, with roughly 80% observed a single time. Here the sequenced sample was CD4+ T cells from blood, taken before liver transplant. These receptors were obtained from a human donor who received a liver transplant.

The chain couples TRBV5-1 to TRBJ2-2; tentatively, D is TRBD1 (5 bases). V shed 0 bases and J shed 7 bases, with 16 bases lying between them. CDR3 length: 16 amino acids. The germline CDR1 and CDR2 sequences are SGHRS and YFSETQ. The CDR3 region is CASSLGTTWTYGELFF. Written as DNA, the CDR3 is TGCGCCAGCAGCTTGGGGACAACCTGGACCTACGGGGAGCTGTTTTTT.

J is TRBJ1-2 and V is TRBV6-5; 8 bases match TRBD1. With 6 bases clipped from V and 4 bases from J, the junction kept 7 bases outside the gene matches. The CDR3 covers 14 residues. Germline-derived CDR1 and CDR2 are MNHEY and SVGAGI. CDR3 sequence: CASRRDRGRYGYTF. CDR3 DNA sequence: TGTGCCAGCAGGCGCGACAGGGGCCGCTATGGCTACACCTTC.

The chain carries TRBV4-3 and TRBJ1-1; TRBD1 might be the D (5 bases). This CDR3 has 14 residues. Trimming removed 4 bases at V and 5 bases at J, with 14 bases between. Looked up from germline, CDR1 is LGHNA and CDR2 is YSLEER. The CDR3 nucleotides are TGCGCCAGCAGCCGGCGCAGGGTAGGTACTGAAGCTTTCTTT. It translates to CASSRRRVGTEAFF.

This chain uses TRBV18 with TRBJ2-1; 8 nucleotides agree with TRBD2. With V trimmed by 6 bases and J by 6 bases, 16 bases remained unmatched. The CDR3 runs to 17 residues. Germline CDR1 reads KGHSH; CDR2 reads LQKENI. The CDR3: CASSLNRGRSLGNEQFF. The CDR3 DNA reads as TGTGCCAGCTCCCTTAACCGCGGGAGGTCGCTGGGCAATGAGCAGTTCTTC. Together with reference TRBV18 and TRBJ2-1, the CDR3 gives the full variable domain: NAGVMQNPRHLVRRRGQEARLRCSPMKGHSHVYWYRQLPEEGLKFMVYLQKENIIDESGMPKERFSAEFPKEGPSILRIQQVVRGDSAAYFCASSLNRGRSLGNEQFFGPGTRLTVL.

This clone showed up just once. V gene TRBV6-1 combines with J gene TRBJ1-1; D remains unclear. In germline, CDR1 is MNHNS, CDR2 SASEGT. V was trimmed by 0 bases and J by 10 bases, leaving 9 bases between them. The CDR3 has 12 residues. This chain's CDR3 is CASSEAEGGAFF. The CDR3 DNA is TGTGCCAGCAGTGAAGCGGAAGGAGGAGCTTTCTTT.

In its sample, this clone was seen a few times. Other DNA sequences from this sample encode an identical CDR3 as well. The V call is TRBV2, the J call TRBJ2-2, with D perhaps given as TRBD1 or TRBD2 (5 bases each). The V and J ends lost 4 bases and 5 bases respectively, with 8 bases between them. Germline CDR1 reads SNHLY; CDR2 reads FYNNEI. The CDR3 sequence is 13 residues long. The chain's CDR3 is CASSVRGTGELFF. The CDR3 coding sequence is TGTGCCAGCAGTGTGAGGGGAACCGGGGAGCTGTTTTTT. The variable domain in full, completed from reference TRBV2 and TRBJ2-2, reads EPEVTQTPSHQVTQMGQEVILRCVPISNHLYFYWYRQILGQKVEFLVSFYNNEISEKSEIFDDQFSVERPDGSNFTLKIRSTKLEDSAMYFCASSVRGTGELFFGEGSRLTVL.

The chain recombines TRBV2 with TRBJ2-5, with D tentatively TRBD1 or TRBD2 (5 bases each). Trimming removed 6 bases at V and 5 bases at J, with 16 bases between. This CDR3 has 14 amino acids. Germline V gene sequence: CDR1 SNHLY, CDR2 FYNNEI. CDR3 sequence reads: CASRTLIEGETQYF. CDR3 sequence (DNA): TGTGCCAGCAGAACGCTTATCGAGGGGGAGACCCAGTACTTC. The full variable domain, its missing parts supplied by reference TRBV2 and TRBJ2-5, is EPEVTQTPSHQVTQMGQEVILRCVPISNHLYFYWYRQILGQKVEFLVSFYNNEISEKSEIFDDQFSVERPDGSNFTLKIRSTKLEDSAMYFCASRTLIEGETQYFGPGTRLLVL.

This chain connects TRBV10-3 to TRBJ1-3; D is unclear. There are 14 residues in the CDR3. V was trimmed by 8 bases and J by 0 bases, leaving 11 bases between them. Germline CDR1 reads ENHRY; CDR2 reads SYGVKD. In DNA form, the CDR3 reads TGTGCCATCGGACGACCGAGCTCTGGAAACACCATATATTTT. Translation: CAIGRPSSGNTIYF.

The chain carries TRBV18 and TRBJ2-2, with 8 bases aligning to TRBD1. The length of the CDR3 is 13 residues. V was clipped by 9 bases and J by 3 bases; unmatched bases: 3. Germline values: CDR1 KGHSH, CDR2 LQKENI. The CDR3 nucleotides are TGTGCCAGTAGGACAGGGCACACCGGGGAGCTGTTTTTT. Protein sequence: CASRTGHTGELFF. The variable domain in full, completed from reference TRBV18 and TRBJ2-2, reads NAGVMQNPRHLVRRRGQEARLRCSPMKGHSHVYWYRQLPEEGLKFMVYLQKENIIDESGMPKERFSAEFPKEGPSILRIQQVVRGDSAAYFCASRTGHTGELFFGEGSRLTVL.

The chain joins TRBV6-1 to TRBJ2-7; TRBD2 matches 8 bases. The V gene's germline CDR1 is MNHNS and CDR2 SASEGT. With V trimmed by 6 bases and J by 6 bases, 4 bases remained unmatched. This CDR3 contains 12 residues. The CDR3 loop is CASSSSGFEQYF. The CDR3 nucleotides are TGTGCCAGCAGCTCTAGCGGGTTCGAGCAGTACTTC.

The gene calls are TRBV4-1 and TRBJ2-7; D might be TRBD1 (6 bases). Trimming removed 4 bases at V and 1 base at J, with 14 bases between. The CDR3 covers 15 residues. Germline CDR1 and CDR2: MGHRA and YSYEKL. As DNA, the CDR3 is TGCGCCAGCAGCCCCGGACAGATACCTTCCTACGAGCAGTACTTC. Protein product: CASSPGQIPSYEQYF.

The chain is built from TRBV5-4 and TRBJ2-7; D call uncertain. V was pared by 3 bases and J by 2 bases, with 12 bases between. Germline V gene data show CDR1 as SGHNT and CDR2 as YYREEE (reference sequence). The CDR3 is 14 residues long. The CDR3 region is CASSWSLPPYEQYF. DNA of the CDR3: TGTGCCAGCAGCTGGTCCCTTCCCCCCTACGAGCAGTACTTC.

The chain joins TRBV11-2 to TRBJ1-5; D is undetermined. Germline CDR1 and CDR2: SGHAT and FQNNGV. The CDR3 length is 13 residues. Trimming removed 4 bases from V and 7 bases from J, with 11 bases in between. This CDR3 reads CASSSLGGQPQHF. The DNA for the CDR3 is TGTGCCAGCAGCTCCTTGGGCGGGCAGCCCCAGCATTTT.

V usage is TRBV18 and J usage is TRBJ2-5; D is perhaps TRBD1 (6 bases). The CDR3 spans 16 residues. Trimming stripped 3 bases from V and 0 bases from J, with 14 bases between. CDR1 is KGHSH, CDR2 LQKENI, per germline. CDR3 sequence reads: CASSPDRKKYQETQYF. The CDR3 bases are TGTGCCAGCTCACCCGACAGGAAAAAATACCAAGAGACCCAGTACTTC.

The V call is TRBV4-1, the J call TRBJ2-5, with 9 bases matching TRBD2. Germline assignment: CDR1 MGHRA and CDR2 YSYEKL. The CDR3 has 15 amino acids. V was clipped by 4 bases and J by 2 bases; unmatched bases: 5. The CDR3 sequence is CASSRLAGVQETQYF. CDR3 DNA: TGCGCCAGCAGCCGGTTAGCGGGAGTGCAAGAGACCCAGTACTTC.

The genes are TRBV6-5 and TRBJ1-1; 9 bases are shared with TRBD1. From germline, CDR1 is MNHEY and CDR2 SVGAGI. The CDR3 consists of 14 residues. J was trimmed by 4 bases and V by 9 bases; bases with no gene match: 9. The CDR3 region is CASYRDRVGTEAFF. The CDR3 DNA sequence: TGTGCCAGTTACCGGGACAGGGTTGGCACTGAAGCTTTCTTT.

The chain uses TRBV5-1 and TRBJ2-1, with D perhaps TRBD1 (6 bases). V lost 2 bases to trimming and J lost 0 bases, with 9 bases between them. Germline V gene sequence: CDR1 SGHRS, CDR2 YFSETQ. The CDR3 covers 15 residues. CDR3 sequence (DNA): TGCGCCAGCAGCTTTGGACAGAGCTCCTACAATGAGCAGTTCTTC. This gives the protein CASSFGQSSYNEQFF.

This chain joins TRBV21-1 and TRBJ2-7. TRBV21-1 is a known pseudogene. CDR3 length equals 16 residues. Here the CDR3 reads CASSKVVRGLSYEQYF. The CDR3 nucleotides read TGTGCCAGCAGCAAAGTAGTGAGGGGTCTCTCTTACGAGCAGTACTTC.

The CDR3 DNA follows: TGTGCTAGTGGAGCCGGGACAGGGGTAAGGGAGACCCAGTACTTC. Its translation is CASGAGTGVRETQYF. This chain links TRBV12-5 with TRBJ2-5; 10 nucleotides match TRBD1. Trimming at V came to 6 bases and at J to 5 bases, leaving 9 bases not matched to a gene. The CDR3 is 15 amino acids. Per the germline V gene, CDR1 is LGHNT and CDR2 is FRNRAP.

This chain links TRBV9 with TRBJ2-1, with 8 bases aligning to TRBD2. V lost 0 bases and J lost 9; bases outside the gene matches: 8. The germline CDR1 and CDR2 sequences are SGDLS and YYNGEE. This CDR3 is built from 15 residues. The CDR3 DNA is TGTGCCAGCAGCGTAGCCCCTTCGGCGGGAGGTGAGCAGTTCTTC. Residues: CASSVAPSAGGEQFF.